The present T cell receptor (beta chain) was sequenced within a study of OX40 agonist ivuxolimab in advanced cancers. The assay was immunoSEQ multiplex PCR, and TCRdb's table has in-frame clones only and misses some. Of about 150,000 clones listed, 85% to 95% are singletons. The sequence came from an adult with an advanced solid tumor such as melanoma, head and neck, liver or kidney cancer. The sequences come from CD4+ or CD8+ T cells sorted from blood, collected in a trial of the OX40 agonist ivuxolimab.

The CDR3 sequence is CASTSSGTSYEQYF. CDR3 DNA sequence: TGTGCCAGCACCTCTAGCGGGACCTCCTACGAGCAGTACTTC. The chain is built from TRBV7-2 and TRBJ2-7, with 9 nucleotides matching TRBD2. V lost 7 bases to trimming and J lost 0 bases; unmatched junction nucleotides: 4. Germline CDR1 and CDR2: SGHTA and FQGNSA. This CDR3 comprises 14 residues.